This TCR beta chain comes out of a study of shared clonotypes between healthy human individuals. Turning to the study itself: Donor composition was a couple of women and three men, aged 18 to 49.

CDR1 and CDR2 (germline): MNHEY, SMNVEV (reference sequence). The CDR3 loop spans 13 amino acids. Trimming left V 6 bases short and J 4 bases short, with 10 bases between. Whole-study results and caveats: In having few donors, the study represented limited genetic and exposure-history diversity.

The genomic DNA of each subset was split evenly across several immunoSEQ plates. The assay was immunoSEQ multiplex PCR, and TCRdb's table has in-frame clones only and misses some. The sample lists some 500,000 clones; 90% to 96% were seen once. Comment on this clone: Its antigen remains unidentified.

This clonotype originated in a woman in her twenties or thirties in good health. Sequenced material: naive CD4+ T cells sorted from blood. Noted subset: CD45RA+ positively selected. The chain is built from TRBV27 and TRBJ2-1, with D perhaps matching TRBD1 (6 bases). The CDR3 is CASRGTGYNEQFF. The CDR3 DNA reads TGTGCCAGCAGGGGAACAGGGTACAATGAGCAGTTCTTC.